One and the same sample provided the 13 T cell receptor beta chains below, sequenced in a study of T-cell memory formation after mild COVID-19. TCRdb re-called the 5' RACE reads through MiXCR, storing one row per CDR3 protein. The sample lists about 190,000 distinct CDR3 sequences, about 10% occurring once. The specimen sequenced was PBMCs or a T cell subset sorted from them (not recorded which). All receptors derive from a man younger than 35 who had mild COVID-19 (a few samples of this study predate the infection). Cell type and time point are not known.

This clonotype showed up just a few times. V gene TRBV6-5 combines with J gene TRBJ2-5; TRBD1 is a possible D gene (6 bases). The CDR3 spans 18 residues. The V end was cut by 2 bases, the J end by 0 bases, with 19 bases between. Germline CDR1 and CDR2: MNHEY and SVGAGI. CDR3 in amino acids: CASSYTGPMLPYQETQYF. The CDR3 DNA reads as TGTGCCAGCAGTTACACAGGGCCGATGCTGCCGTACCAAGAGACCCAGTACTTC.

This clonotype was counted at least ten times. The rearrangement joins TRBV7-2 to TRBJ2-1, with D possibly being TRBD2 (6 bases). The germline V and J ends were trimmed by 4 bases and 8 bases, with 15 bases remaining between them. CDR1 SGHTA and CDR2 FQGNSA come from the germline V gene. CDR3 length: 14 residues. CDR3 nucleotide sequence: TGTGCCAGCAGCTCAGGACTAATGTCGGATGAGCAGTTCTTC. This translates into CASSSGLMSDEQFF.

This clonotype has more than one count but fewer than ten. J is TRBJ2-5 and V is TRBV20-1; no clear D gene. V lost 1 base and J 5 bases, leaving 11 bases between the germline ends. This CDR3 region has 13 residues. Looked up from germline, CDR1 is DFQATT and CDR2 is SNEGSKA (reference sequence). Here the CDR3 reads CSARVPAWETQYF. The CDR3 DNA is TGCAGTGCTAGAGTCCCCGCGTGGGAGACCCAGTACTTC.

This clonotype was seen a handful of times. This rearrangement joins TRBV13 to TRBJ1-3; D is ambiguous. With 6 bases removed from V and 3 bases from J, the gap between germline ends came to 12 bases. This CDR3 contains 14 residues. CDR1 PRHDT and CDR2 FYEKMQ come from the germline V gene (reference sequence). This CDR3 reads CASSPLGLGNTIYF. The CDR3 DNA reads TGTGCCAGCAGTCCCCTCGGCCTTGGAAACACCATATATTTT.

The chain couples TRBV12-3 or TRBV12-4 to TRBJ1-2; D gene ambiguous. V was trimmed by 4 bases and J by 0 bases, leaving 18 bases between them. The CDR3 is 17 residues long. The CDR3 reads CASSSRVGGLTNYGYTF. In DNA form, the CDR3 reads TGTGCCAGCAGTTCCCGAGTAGGAGGGTTAACTAACTATGGCTACACCTTC.

The chain recombines TRBV24-1 with TRBJ2-5; D perhaps matches TRBD2 (6 bases). CDR3 length: 14 residues. Germline-derived CDR1 and CDR2 are KGHDR and SFDVKD. The V end was cut by 3 bases, the J end by 2 bases, with 9 bases between. Here the CDR3 DNA reads TGTGCCACCAGTGATGGGGACTTTCAAGAGACCCAGTACTTC. It encodes CATSDGDFQETQYF.

The chain links TRBV5-1 to TRBJ1-6; a weak D match, TRBD1 (5 bases). V dropped 4 bases and J dropped 7 bases, with 9 bases sitting between them. Germline V lookup: CDR1 SGHRS, CDR2 YFSETQ. The CDR3 is 13 amino acids. CDR3 in DNA: TGCGCCAGCAGCGGGGGGAACAATTCACCCCTCCACTTT. Protein product: CASSGGNNSPLHF.

In this sample, this clonotype turned up many times. The rearrangement joins TRBV2 to TRBJ1-6; 7 bases line up with TRBD1. Germline V gives CDR1 SNHLY, CDR2 FYNNEI. The CDR3 loop spans 14 amino acids. J gave up 7 bases and V 8 bases, and 8 bases lay outside the gene matches. The CDR3 loop is CASGGQSENSPLHF. For the CDR3, the DNA is TGTGCCAGCGGGGGACAGTCTGAAAATTCACCCCTCCACTTT.

This clonotype has just a few counts. The V call is TRBV6-2 or TRBV6-3, the J call TRBJ2-5; D is possibly TRBD1 (5 bases). CDR3 length: 13 residues. Germline CDR1 and CDR2: MNHEY and SVGEGT. Trimming cost V 4 bases and J 5 bases, with 11 bases left between them. CDR3 DNA: TGTGCCAGCAGTTCCAGGGATTCGGAGACCCAGTACTTC. Residues: CASSSRDSETQYF.

Here the CDR3 DNA reads TGTGCCAGCAGTTTAGGGGGGGTGATTTCACCCCTCCACTTT. Residues: CASSLGGVISPLHF. The genes are TRBV27 and TRBJ1-6, with D maybe TRBD1 (5 bases). The V gene lost 2 bases and the J gene lost 9 bases, with 11 bases spanning the gap. The CDR3 contains 14 residues. CDR1 is MNHEY and CDR2 is SMNVEV in the germline V gene (reference sequence).

This clonotype was seen many times. The J gene is TRBJ2-7, the V gene TRBV5-1; D might be TRBD2 (6 bases). Germline CDR1 reads SGHRS; CDR2 reads YFSETQ. This CDR3 contains 14 residues. Between the trimmed V and J ends, which lost 7 bases and 2 bases, there was a span of 16 bases. CDR3 sequence reads: CASGSGGPAYEQYF. The CDR3 nucleotides read TGCGCCAGCGGGAGCGGAGGGCCCGCCTACGAGCAGTACTTC.

The table lists this clonotype with a few counts. The chain links TRBV28 to TRBJ1-4; D unresolved. V lost 10 bases, J lost 0 bases, and 9 bases lay in between. The CDR3 is 13 amino acids. Germline V gene data show CDR1 as MDHEN and CDR2 as SYDVKM. This chain's CDR3 is CANGPATNEKLFF. As DNA, the CDR3 is TGTGCCAACGGCCCGGCAACTAATGAAAAACTGTTTTTT. Full variable domain (remainder filled in from reference TRBV28 and TRBJ1-4): DVKVTQSSRYLVKRTGEKVFLECVQDMDHENMFWYRQDPGLGLRLIYFSYDVKMKEKGDIPEGYSVSREKKERFSLILESASTNQTSMYLCANGPATNEKLFFGSGTQLSVL.

This clonotype has just a few counts. The V and J genes are TRBV5-4 and TRBJ2-2; 7 bases align to TRBD1. This CDR3 comprises 16 residues. Germline V gives CDR1 SGHNT, CDR2 YYREEE (reference sequence). V lost 3 bases, J lost 0 bases, and 5 bases stayed unmatched. CDR3 protein: CASSSMTGTNTGELFF. The CDR3 region has the DNA TGTGCCAGCAGCTCTATGACAGGGACGAACACCGGGGAGCTGTTTTTT.